This T cell receptor (beta chain) was found in a study of PD-L1 blockade in urothelial cancer. About the study: Atezolizumab, begun by patients in about 2014, was given at 1,200 mg intravenously every 3 weeks. Blood analysis took place 3 weeks (second dose) and 6 weeks after treatment start.

Method: immunoSEQ multiplex PCR; TCRdb's copy keeps in-frame clones and lacks some. The table has about 51,000 clones, 86% seen once; the top ten hold 16%. Germline V gene data show CDR1 as SEHNR and CDR2 as FQNEAQ (reference sequence). V shed 4 bases and J 5 bases; nucleotides not matched to a gene: 12. The CDR3 totals 16 residues. Disease in patients was locally advanced or metastatic urothelial carcinoma. A total of 1 to 8 samples per patient were collected pretreatment and on-treatment. V and J are TRBV7-9 and TRBJ2-5; 8 nucleotides line up with TRBD2. Sequenced material: PBMCs, taken around atezolizumab (anti-PD-L1) treatment. The sequence was collected from a man aged 60-69 years with urothelial cancer. This CDR3 reads CASSSRGVGGGETQYF. CDR3 nucleotide sequence: TGTGCCAGCAGCTCGCGCGGGGTTGGCGGGGGGGAGACCCAGTACTTC.